This T cell receptor beta chain is from a study of monozygotic twins with inflammatory bowel disease. General study findings and limits: With others, IBD patients shared fewer clonotypes than healthy twins did, especially with disease activity. By inverse Simpson index, TCRbeta diversity was lower in IBD patients than in healthy co-twins.

The authors used around 3,500 ng of total RNA per TCR library. cDNA encoding TCRalpha and TCRbeta underwent two nested PCRs of 16 and 9 cycles, each of which was followed by bead purification. TCRdb reanalyzed the 5' RACE reads, giving one entry per CDR3 protein sequence and no DNA. The listing records around 230,000 distinct CDR3 sequences. Worth noting for this clonotype: The antigen is not known.

Germline CDR1 reads SGHRS; CDR2 reads YFSETQ. CDR3 length: 15 residues. Source material: blood. This clonotype was sampled from a human donor with ulcerative colitis or Crohn's disease, or a healthy co-twin of an affected twin (not recorded which). The chain links TRBV5-1 to TRBJ1-2. CDR3 in amino acids: CASSSDWEANYGYTF. Together with reference TRBV5-1 and TRBJ1-2, the CDR3 gives the full variable domain: KAGVTQTPRYLIKTRGQQVTLSCSPISGHRSVSWYQQTPGQGLQFLFEYFSETQRNKGNFPGRFSGRQFSNSRSEMNVSTLELGDSALYLCASSSDWEANYGYTFGSGTRLTVV.